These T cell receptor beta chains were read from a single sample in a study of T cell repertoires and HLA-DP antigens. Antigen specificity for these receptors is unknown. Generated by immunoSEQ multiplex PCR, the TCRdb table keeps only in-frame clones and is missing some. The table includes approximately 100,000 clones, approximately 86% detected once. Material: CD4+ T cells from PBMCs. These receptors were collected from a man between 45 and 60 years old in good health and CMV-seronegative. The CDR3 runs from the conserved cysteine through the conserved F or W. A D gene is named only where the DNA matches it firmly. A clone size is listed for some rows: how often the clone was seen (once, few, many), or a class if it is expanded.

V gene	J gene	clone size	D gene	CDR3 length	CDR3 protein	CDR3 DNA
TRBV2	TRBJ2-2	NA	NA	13	CASRDQETGELFF	TGTGCCAGCAGAGATCAAGAAACCGGGGAGCTGTTTTTT
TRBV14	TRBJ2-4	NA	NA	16	CASSQVIGVAKNIQYF	TGTGCCAGCAGCCAAGTGATTGGAGTGGCCAAAAACATTCAGTACTTC
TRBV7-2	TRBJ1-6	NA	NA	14	CASSGGLWDSPLHF	TGTGCCAGCAGTGGGGGGCTGTGGGATTCACCCCTCCACTTT
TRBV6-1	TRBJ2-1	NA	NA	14	CASIVGLGRDEQFF	TGTGCCAGCATAGTCGGTCTTGGCCGGGATGAGCAGTTCTTC
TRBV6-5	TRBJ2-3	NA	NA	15	CASSSFLGDADTQYF	TGTGCCAGCAGTTCGTTTTTGGGGGACGCAGATACGCAGTATTTT
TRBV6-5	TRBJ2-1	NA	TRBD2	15	CASSWGLAGVAEQFF	TGTGCCAGCAGTTGGGGACTAGCGGGAGTGGCTGAGCAGTTCTTC
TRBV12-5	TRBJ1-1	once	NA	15	CASGLGDGKGTEAFF	TGTGCTAGTGGTTTGGGTGATGGGAAAGGCACTGAAGCTTTCTTT
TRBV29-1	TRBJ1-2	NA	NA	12	CSALEANYGYTF	TGCAGCGCCCTAGAGGCTAACTATGGCTACACCTTC
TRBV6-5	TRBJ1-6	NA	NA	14	CASRAGAYNSPLHF	TGTGCCAGCAGGGCGGGAGCTTATAATTCACCCCTCCACTTT
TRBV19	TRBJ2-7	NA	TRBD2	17	CASSGAGLAGRTYEQYF	TGTGCCAGTAGTGGGGCGGGACTAGCGGGAAGGACCTACGAGCAGTACTTC
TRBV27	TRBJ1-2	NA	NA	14	CASSLSGSNYGYTF	TGTGCCAGCAGTTTATCTGGTTCTAACTATGGCTACACCTTC
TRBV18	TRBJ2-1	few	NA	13	CASSPSSTGEQFF	TGTGCCAGCTCACCATCCTCTACCGGTGAGCAGTTCTTC
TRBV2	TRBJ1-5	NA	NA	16	CATSTGRGASNQPQHF	TGTGCCACCTCAACAGGGAGGGGAGCGAGCAATCAGCCCCAGCATTTT
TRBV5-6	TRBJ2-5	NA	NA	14	CASSAGQNQETQYF	TGTGCCAGCAGCGCGGGACAGAACCAAGAGACCCAGTACTTC
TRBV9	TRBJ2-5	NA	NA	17	CASSVGAETRYQETQYF	TGTGCCAGCAGCGTAGGGGCAGAAACAAGGTACCAAGAGACCCAGTACTTC
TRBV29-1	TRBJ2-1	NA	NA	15	CSVVGWVAGPGGQFF	TGCAGCGTTGTAGGGTGGGTGGCGGGACCCGGGGGGCAGTTCTTC
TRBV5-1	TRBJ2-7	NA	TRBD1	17	CASSLAPPLQGTYEQYF	TGCGCCAGCAGCTTGGCCCCCCCCCTACAGGGGACCTACGAGCAGTACTTC
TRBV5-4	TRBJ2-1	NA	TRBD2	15	CASSLTSGTYNEQFF	TGTGCCAGCAGCTTGACTAGCGGAACCTACAATGAGCAGTTCTTC
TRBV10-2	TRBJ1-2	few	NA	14	CASRGTGRNYGYTF	TGCGCCAGCAGGGGAACAGGAAGAAACTATGGCTACACCTTC
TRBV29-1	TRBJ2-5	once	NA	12	CSVGVIQETQYF	TGCAGCGTGGGTGTCATCCAAGAGACCCAGTACTTC
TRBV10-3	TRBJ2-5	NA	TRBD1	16	CAISESKGAFPETQYF	TGTGCCATCAGTGAGTCGAAGGGGGCATTTCCAGAGACCCAGTACTTC
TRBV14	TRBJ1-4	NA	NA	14	CASSPDRSTEKLFF	TGTGCCAGCAGCCCGGACCGGTCGACCGAAAAACTGTTTTTT
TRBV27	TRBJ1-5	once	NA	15	CASSLFLDSNQPQHF	TGTGCCAGCAGTTTATTTTTAGATAGCAATCAGCCCCAGCATTTT
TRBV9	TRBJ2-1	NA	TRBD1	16	CASSVGGTGRSNEQFF	TGTGCCAGCAGCGTAGGCGGGACAGGAAGGTCCAATGAGCAGTTCTTC
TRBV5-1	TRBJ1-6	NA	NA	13	CASSLGRDSPLHF	TGCGCCAGCAGCCTAGGGCGGGACTCACCCCTCCACTTT
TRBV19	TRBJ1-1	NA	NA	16	CASSIAEPWTNTEAFF	TGTGCCAGTAGTATAGCTGAACCCTGGACGAACACTGAAGCTTTCTTT
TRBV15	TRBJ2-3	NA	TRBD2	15	CATSSPIPGGGTQYF	TGTGCCACCAGCAGCCCTATCCCGGGGGGAGGTACGCAGTATTTT
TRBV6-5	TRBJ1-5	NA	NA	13	CASSLVSGQPQHF	TGTGCCAGCAGCCTGGTTAGTGGACAGCCCCAGCATTTT
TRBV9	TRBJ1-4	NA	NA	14	CASSATGANEKLFF	TGTGCCAGCAGCGCCACGGGCGCTAATGAAAAACTGTTTTTT
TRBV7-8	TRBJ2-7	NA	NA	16	CASSRASGGGFYEQYF	TGTGCCAGCAGCAGGGCTAGTGGGGGCGGGTTCTACGAGCAGTACTTC
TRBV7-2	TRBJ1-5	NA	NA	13	CASSFQGNQPQHF	TGTGCCAGCAGCTTTCAGGGAAATCAGCCCCAGCATTTT
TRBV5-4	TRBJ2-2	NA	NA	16	CASSSAGRRQTGELFF	TGTGCCAGCAGCTCAGCCGGGAGAAGGCAGACCGGGGAGCTGTTTTTT
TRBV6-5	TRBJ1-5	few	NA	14	CASSRTGYNQPQHF	TGTGCCAGCAGCAGGACGGGGTACAATCAGCCCCAGCATTTT
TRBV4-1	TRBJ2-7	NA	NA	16	CASSQAQGGGVSEQYF	TGCGCCAGCAGCCAGGCACAGGGAGGAGGGGTTAGCGAGCAGTACTTC
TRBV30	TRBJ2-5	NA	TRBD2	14	CAWSPGGVQETQYF	TGTGCCTGGAGCCCGGGGGGGGTCCAAGAGACCCAGTACTTC
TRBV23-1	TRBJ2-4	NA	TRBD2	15	CASRLIAGEGDIQYF	TGCGCCAGCAGGCTGATAGCGGGAGAGGGAGACATTCAGTACTTC
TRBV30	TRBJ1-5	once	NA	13	CAWSVPGDQPQHF	TGTGCCTGGAGTGTACCTGGGGATCAGCCCCAGCATTTT
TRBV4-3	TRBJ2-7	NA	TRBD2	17	CASSQEEIAGQSYEQYF	TGCGCCAGCAGCCAAGAGGAAATAGCGGGGCAGTCCTACGAGCAGTACTTC
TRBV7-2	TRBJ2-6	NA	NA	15	CASSFFQAGANVLTF	TGTGCCAGCAGCTTTTTCCAAGCTGGGGCCAACGTCCTGACTTTC
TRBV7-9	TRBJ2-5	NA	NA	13	CATSPLAGETQYF	TGTGCCACCTCTCCCTTGGCAGGAGAGACCCAGTACTTC
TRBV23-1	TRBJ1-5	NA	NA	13	CASSQRPRDLQHF	TGCGCCAGCAGTCAACGCCCCAGGGATCTCCAGCATTTT